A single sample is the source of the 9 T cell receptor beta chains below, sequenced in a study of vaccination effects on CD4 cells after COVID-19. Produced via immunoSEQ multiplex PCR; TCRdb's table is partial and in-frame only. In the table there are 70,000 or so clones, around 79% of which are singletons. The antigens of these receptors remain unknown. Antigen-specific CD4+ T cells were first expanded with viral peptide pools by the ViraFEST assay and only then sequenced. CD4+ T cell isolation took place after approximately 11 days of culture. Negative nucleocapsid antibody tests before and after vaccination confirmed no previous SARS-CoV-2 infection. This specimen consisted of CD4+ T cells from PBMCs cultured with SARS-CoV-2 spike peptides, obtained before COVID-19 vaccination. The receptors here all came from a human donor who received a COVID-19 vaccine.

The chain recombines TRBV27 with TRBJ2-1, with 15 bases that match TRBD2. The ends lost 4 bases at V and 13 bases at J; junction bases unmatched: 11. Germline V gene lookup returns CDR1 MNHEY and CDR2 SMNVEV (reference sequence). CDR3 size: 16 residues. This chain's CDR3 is CASSSQGLAGGGPQFF. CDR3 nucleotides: TGTGCCAGCAGTTCTCAGGGACTAGCGGGGGGTGGCCCCCAGTTCTTC.

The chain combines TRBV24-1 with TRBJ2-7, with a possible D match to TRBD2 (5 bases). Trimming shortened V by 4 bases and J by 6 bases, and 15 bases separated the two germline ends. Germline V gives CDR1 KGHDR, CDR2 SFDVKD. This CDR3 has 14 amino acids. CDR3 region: CATSDSHRRGEQYV. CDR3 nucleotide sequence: TGTGCCACCAGTGACTCCCATCGTCGGGGCGAGCAGTACGTC.

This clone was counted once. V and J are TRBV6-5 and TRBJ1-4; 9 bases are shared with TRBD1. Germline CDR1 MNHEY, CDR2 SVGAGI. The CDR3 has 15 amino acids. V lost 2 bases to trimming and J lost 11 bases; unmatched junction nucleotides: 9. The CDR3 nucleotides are TGTGCCAGCAGTTACAGGGGGACAGGGCTCGAGAAACTGTTTTTT. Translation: CASSYRGTGLEKLFF.

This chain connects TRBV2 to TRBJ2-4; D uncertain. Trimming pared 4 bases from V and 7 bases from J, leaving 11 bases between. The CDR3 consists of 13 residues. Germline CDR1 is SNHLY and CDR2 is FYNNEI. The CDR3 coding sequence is TGTGCCAGCAGTGCTGTGCGGCAGAACATTCAGTACTTC. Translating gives CASSAVRQNIQYF.

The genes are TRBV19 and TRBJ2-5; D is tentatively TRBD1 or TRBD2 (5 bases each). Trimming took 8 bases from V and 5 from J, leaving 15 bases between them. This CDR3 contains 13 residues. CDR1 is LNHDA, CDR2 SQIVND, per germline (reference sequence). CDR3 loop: CASAGTRGETQYF. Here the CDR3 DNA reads TGTGCCAGTGCCGGGACCAGAGGGGAGACCCAGTACTTC.

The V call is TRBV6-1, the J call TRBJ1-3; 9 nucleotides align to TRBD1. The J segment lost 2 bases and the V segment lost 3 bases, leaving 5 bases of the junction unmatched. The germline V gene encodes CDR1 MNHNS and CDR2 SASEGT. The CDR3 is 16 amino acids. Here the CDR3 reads CASSEIGDRAGNTIYF. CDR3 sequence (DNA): TGTGCCAGCAGTGAGATAGGGGACAGGGCTGGAAACACCATATATTTT.

CDR3 sequence (DNA): TGTGCCAGCTCACCATATCGGGGGGGCAACCTTCCGACCCAGTACTTC. It codes for CASSPYRGGNLPTQYF. The chain links TRBV18 to TRBJ2-5, with TRBD2 matching 8 bases. This CDR3 spans 16 amino acids. The junction had 12 bases not matched to a gene; V was cut back by 2 bases and J by 7 bases. CDR1 KGHSH and CDR2 LQKENI come from the germline V gene.

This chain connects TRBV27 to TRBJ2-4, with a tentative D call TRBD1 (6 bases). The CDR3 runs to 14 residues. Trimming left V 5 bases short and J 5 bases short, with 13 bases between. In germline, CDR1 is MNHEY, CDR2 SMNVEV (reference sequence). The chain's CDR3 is CASSGGRSQNIQYF. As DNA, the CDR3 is TGTGCCAGCAGTGGGGGCCGGAGTCAAAACATTCAGTACTTC.

The CDR3 is CASSFERQAVGELFF. CDR3 nucleotides: TGTGCCAGCAGCTTCGAACGCCAAGCGGTCGGGGAGCTGTTTTTT. The rearrangement uses TRBV7-9 and TRBJ2-2; D may be TRBD2 (5 bases). This CDR3 region has 15 residues. In germline, CDR1 is SEHNR, CDR2 FQNEAQ (reference sequence). V lost 3 bases to trimming and J lost 7 bases, with 15 bases between them.